The present T cell receptor (beta chain) was sequenced within a study of blood T cell repertoires in COVID-19. Study context: Acute and convalescent COVID-19 samples came from the United States, Italy and Spain.

Germline V gives CDR1 SGDLS, CDR2 YYNGEE. CDR3 length: 18 amino acids. After removal of 3 bases from V and 8 bases from J, the junction contained 15 bases not matched to a gene. Here immunoSEQ multiplex PCR was the method, and the copy in TCRdb shows in-frame clones only, minus some. The sample includes tens of thousands of clones, about nine tenths of them seen just once. The receptor's source is a human donor in a cohort sampled during active COVID-19. This chain links TRBV9 with TRBJ2-1, with TRBD2 matching over 12 bases. Sequencing was done on a sample of peripheral blood. CDR3 DNA: TGTGCCAGCAGCGGGAAGCGGACTAGCGGGGCCTCCTGGGATGAGCAGTTCTTC. Translating it yields CASSGKRTSGASWDEQFF.